This T cell receptor (beta chain) stems from a study of early T cells in non-severe SARS-CoV-2 infection. Turning to the study itself: Bulk RNA isolated from unsorted whole blood underwent sequencing; chains were not paired. General study results and limits: CD4 and private specificities were missed by VDJdb matching, which favored anti-spike CD8 responses.

Individual cDNA molecules carried attached unique molecular identifiers. In TCRdb, the 5' RACE reads were re-called with MiXCR into one record per CDR3 protein. The repertoire holds roughly 60,000 distinct CDR3 sequences, with about 7.1% as singletons. Per germline, CDR1 KGHDR and CDR2 SFDVKD. This CDR3 comprises 15 residues. With V trimmed by 7 bases and J by 2 bases, 5 bases remained unmatched. This clonotype was counted ten times or more. Antigen specificity is unknown. The clonotype originates from an adult who was a healthcare worker with PCR-confirmed SARS-CoV-2 infection or an uninfected control (not recorded which). This chain joins TRBV24-1 and TRBJ2-2, with 8 bases lining up with TRBD1. The source was whole blood, collected at baseline. CDR3 residues: CATRLTGDNTGELFF. The CDR3 region has the DNA TGTGCCACCAGATTGACAGGGGACAACACCGGGGAGCTGTTTTTT.